The clone carrying this T cell receptor (beta chain) was counted only a few times. What it binds is unknown. The data belong to a study of T-cell memory formation after mild COVID-19. Across the study: Most TCR clusters belonged to a single donor.

V lost 6 bases and J 5 bases, leaving 11 bases between the germline ends. CDR3 length equals 12 residues. Germline CDR1 reads KGHSH; CDR2 reads LQKENI. Whole-study findings and limits: Cross-reactive memory apparently joined, as some responding clones appeared in pre-infection memory.

A 5'RACE reaction primed in the constant segment made cDNA libraries of TCR alpha and TCR beta, and these carried sample barcodes and UMIs. TCRdb re-analysed the 5' RACE reads in MiXCR, keeping a single row per CDR3 protein. The sample yields 270,000 or so distinct CDR3 sequences, 18% seen once. The receptor was derived from a man aged 18 to 29 who had mild COVID-19 (a few samples of this study predate the infection). Cell type and time point are not known. Material for sequencing was PBMCs or a T cell subset sorted from them (not recorded which). J is TRBJ2-7 and V is TRBV18, with unresolved D. DNA of the CDR3: TGTGCCAGCTCCGACTCGGGTAACGAGCAGTACTTC. It codes for CASSDSGNEQYF.